This T cell receptor (beta chain) is from a study of chemoradiotherapy in HPV16-positive cancers. Across the study: Candidate HPV-specific T-cell clones and common TCR motifs came from functional assays in a couple of HPV16-positive patients.

The study, taken as a whole, reports: Functional assays defining HPV-specific T cells used only a couple of HPV16-positive patients. For HPV16-positive patients, expanding HPV-responsive T cells associated with longer recurrence-free survival.

Samples were taken several times over chemoradiotherapy. Clones were sequenced by immunoSEQ multiplex PCR, and TCRdb holds only the in-frame ones, with some missing. The data hold around 30,000 clones, with about 87% observed a single time. Germline V gene lookup returns CDR1 MNHNS and CDR2 SASEGT. The V and J ends lost 8 bases and 10 bases, in that order; junction bases with no gene match: 12. This CDR3 region has 15 residues. The table lists this clone with a few counts. Its antigen is unknown. This chain links TRBV6-1 with TRBJ1-6; 9 nucleotides align to TRBD1. This specimen consisted of blood, obtained from a patient who underwent chemoradiotherapy. The source is a human donor with HPV-associated anogenital cancer. CDR3 region: CASLRPGQGTSPLHF. The CDR3 region has the DNA TGTGCCAGCCTTAGGCCGGGACAGGGCACCTCACCCCTCCACTTT.